These T cell receptor beta chains were read from a single sample in a study of control samples from healthy donors and cancer patients. Clones were sequenced by immunoSEQ multiplex PCR, and TCRdb holds only the in-frame ones, with some missing. The table lists 60,000 to 75,000 clones, around 87% of them singletons, with around 2.3% in the top ten. The sequencing sample was made of PBMCs. Receptors were obtained from a woman aged 50 to 60 with head and neck cancer. The CDR3 runs from the conserved cysteine through the conserved F or W. Fields, in order: CDR3 DNA, CDR3 protein, D gene, V gene, J gene, clone size. A D gene is named only where the DNA matches it firmly. Part of the rows lack a size; the others show once, few, many or a class for expanded clones.

TGTGCCAGCAGCAAAGTCTGGGCTGGGGAGCTGTTTTTT	CASSKVWAGELFF	.	TRBV7-2	TRBJ2-2	.
TGTGCCAGCAGTTATGGACAGGGTAATCAGCCCCAGCATTTT	CASSYGQGNQPQHF	TRBD1	TRBV5-5	TRBJ1-5	once
TGTGCCACCAGCAGAGCATCCAGGGGGGATCAGGGCTACACCTTC	CATSRASRGDQGYTF	TRBD1	TRBV15	TRBJ1-2	once
TGTGCCAGCAGTCAACAGGGGACGACCACTGAAGCTTTCTTT	CASSQQGTTTEAFF	TRBD1	TRBV6-5	TRBJ1-1	.
TGTGCCAGCAGTTTACCGAATTCCGGGACGAGAAACACCATATATTTT	CASSLPNSGTRNTIYF	.	TRBV28	TRBJ1-3	.
TGTGCCAGTAGTATGGACAGACTGGGAGATACGCAGTATTTT	CASSMDRLGDTQYF	.	TRBV19	TRBJ2-3	few
TGTGCCAGCAGCCCTAGGGACGGTTATAATTCACCCCTCCACTTT	CASSPRDGYNSPLHF	.	TRBV9	TRBJ1-6	.
TGTGCCAGCAGTGACCCGGGACAGGGCTCCGACTCTGGAAACACCATATATTTT	CASSDPGQGSDSGNTIYF	TRBD1	TRBV6-4	TRBJ1-3	.
TGTGCCAGCAGCGAAGACAGCGAGTACGAGCAGTACTTC	CASSEDSEYEQYF	.	TRBV7-6	TRBJ2-7	.
TGTGCCAGCAGCTTGTATGAGGGGGCTCGACGGAAGTTCTTC	CASSLYEGARRKFF	TRBD1	TRBV5-4	TRBJ2-1	.
TGTGCCAGCAGTTTCATCGGACCCAATCAGCCCCAGCATTTT	CASSFIGPNQPQHF	.	TRBV27	TRBJ1-5	.
TGTGCCAGCAGCGTCGATCCTAGCGGGGGTTACAATGAGCAGTTCTTC	CASSVDPSGGYNEQFF	TRBD2	TRBV9	TRBJ2-1	once
TGCGCCAGCAGCCCTAAAGCGGGGGGGCCCGACAACACAGATACGCAGTATTTT	CASSPKAGGPDNTDTQYF	TRBD2	TRBV5-1	TRBJ2-3	.
TGTGCCAGCACGCCTTCGGGTGGAGGGGCCAACGTCCTGACTTTC	CASTPSGGGANVLTF	.	TRBV28	TRBJ2-6	.
TGCGCCAGCAACCGGAAAGGGACAGGGGGAGCGAACACCGGGGAGCTGTTTTTT	CASNRKGTGGANTGELFF	TRBD1	TRBV5-1	TRBJ2-2	.
TGTGCCTGGAGTCGTACGGACAGGGGTGGTGGAAACACCATATATTTT	CAWSRTDRGGGNTIYF	TRBD1	TRBV30	TRBJ1-3	.
TGTGCCAGCCGTGGGCAGGGGGCTGGTAGCAATCAGCCCCAGCATTTT	CASRGQGAGSNQPQHF	TRBD1	TRBV6-1	TRBJ1-5	.